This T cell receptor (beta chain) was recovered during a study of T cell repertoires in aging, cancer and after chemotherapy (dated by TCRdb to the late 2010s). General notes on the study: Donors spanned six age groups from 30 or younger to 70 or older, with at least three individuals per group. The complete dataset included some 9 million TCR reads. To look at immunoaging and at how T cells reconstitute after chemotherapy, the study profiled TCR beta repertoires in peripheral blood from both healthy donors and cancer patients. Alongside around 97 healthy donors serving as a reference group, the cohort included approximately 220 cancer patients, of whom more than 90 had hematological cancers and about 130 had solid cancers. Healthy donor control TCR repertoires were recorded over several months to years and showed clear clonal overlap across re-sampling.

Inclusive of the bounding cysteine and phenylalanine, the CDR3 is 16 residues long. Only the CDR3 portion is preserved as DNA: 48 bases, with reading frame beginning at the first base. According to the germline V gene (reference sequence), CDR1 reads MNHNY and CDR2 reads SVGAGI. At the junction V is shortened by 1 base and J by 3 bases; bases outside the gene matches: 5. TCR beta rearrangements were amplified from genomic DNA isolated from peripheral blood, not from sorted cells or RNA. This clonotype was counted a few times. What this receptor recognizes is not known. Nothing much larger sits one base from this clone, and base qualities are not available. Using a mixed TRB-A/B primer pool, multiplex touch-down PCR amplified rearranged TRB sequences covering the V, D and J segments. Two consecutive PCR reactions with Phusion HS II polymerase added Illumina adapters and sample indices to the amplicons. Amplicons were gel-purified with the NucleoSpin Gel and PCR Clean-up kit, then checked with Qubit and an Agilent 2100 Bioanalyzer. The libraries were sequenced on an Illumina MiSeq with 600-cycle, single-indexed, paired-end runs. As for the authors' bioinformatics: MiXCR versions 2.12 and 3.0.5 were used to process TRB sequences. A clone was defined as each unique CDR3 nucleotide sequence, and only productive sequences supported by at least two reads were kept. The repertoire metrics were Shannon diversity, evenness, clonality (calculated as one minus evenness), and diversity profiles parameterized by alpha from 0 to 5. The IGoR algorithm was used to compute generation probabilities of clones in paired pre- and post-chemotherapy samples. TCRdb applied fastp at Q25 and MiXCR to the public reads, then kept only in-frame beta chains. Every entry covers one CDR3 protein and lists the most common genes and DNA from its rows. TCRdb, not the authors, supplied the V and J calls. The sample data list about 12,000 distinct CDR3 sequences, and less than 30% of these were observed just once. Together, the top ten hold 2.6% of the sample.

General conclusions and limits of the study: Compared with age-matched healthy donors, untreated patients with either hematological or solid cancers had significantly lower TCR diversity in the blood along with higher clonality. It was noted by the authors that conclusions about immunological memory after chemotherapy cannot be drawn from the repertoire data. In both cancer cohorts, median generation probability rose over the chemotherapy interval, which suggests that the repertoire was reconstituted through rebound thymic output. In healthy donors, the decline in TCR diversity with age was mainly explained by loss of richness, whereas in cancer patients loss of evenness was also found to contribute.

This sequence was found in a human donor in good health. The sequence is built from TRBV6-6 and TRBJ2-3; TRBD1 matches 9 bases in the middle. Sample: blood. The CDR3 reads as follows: CASSYLQGARTDTQYF. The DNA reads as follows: TGTGCCAGCAGTTACTTACAGGGGGCTAGGACAGATACGCAGTATTTT.